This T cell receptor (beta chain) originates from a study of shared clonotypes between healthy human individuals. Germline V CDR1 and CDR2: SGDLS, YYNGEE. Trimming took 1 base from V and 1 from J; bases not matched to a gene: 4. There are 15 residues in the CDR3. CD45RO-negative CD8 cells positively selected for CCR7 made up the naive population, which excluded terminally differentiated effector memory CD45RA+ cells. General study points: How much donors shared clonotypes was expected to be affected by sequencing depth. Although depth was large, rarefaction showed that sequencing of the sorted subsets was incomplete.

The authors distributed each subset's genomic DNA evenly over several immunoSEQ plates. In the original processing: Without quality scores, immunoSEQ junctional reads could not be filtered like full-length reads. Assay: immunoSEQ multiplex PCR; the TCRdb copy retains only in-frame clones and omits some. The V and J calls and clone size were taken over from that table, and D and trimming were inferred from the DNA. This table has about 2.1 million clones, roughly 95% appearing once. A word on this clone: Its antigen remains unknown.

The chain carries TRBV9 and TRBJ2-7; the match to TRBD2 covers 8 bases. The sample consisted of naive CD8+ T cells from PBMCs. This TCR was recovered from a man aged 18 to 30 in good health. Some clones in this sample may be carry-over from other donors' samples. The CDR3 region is CASSVTAGGSYEQYF. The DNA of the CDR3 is TGTGCCAGCAGCGTAACGGCGGGAGGTTCCTACGAGCAGTACTTC.